Here is one T cell receptor (beta chain) with its context. This clonotype was counted at least ten times. It lacks a known antigen. No base qualities exist here, and no much larger clone lies one base off it. Libraries were constructed by 5' RACE. TCRdb names NextSeq 500 as the instrument used. To correct for sequencing error and PCR bias, the TCR library protocol tagged individual cDNA molecules with unique molecular identifiers. Sequencing covered both TCR alpha and beta chains, and within each sample the abundances of alpha and beta sequences were tightly co-correlated. The study's processing was this. Decombinator V4 was used to annotate TCR sequences for V gene, J gene and CDR3. Expanded TCRs were defined as changing significantly between any two time points under a Poisson model with p below 0.0001. Abundances of TCRs were expressed as counts per million after normalisation to the total number of TCRs sequenced in each sample. MAIT TCRs were defined by TRAV1-2 paired with TRAJ12, TRAJ20 or TRAJ33, and iNKT TCRs by TRAV10 paired with TRAJ18. A search of VDJdb, accessed on 1 November 2021, was run for TCRs annotated to CMV, EBV and SARS-CoV-2, with TCRs annotated for multiple antigens excluded. TCRdb ran its own pipeline on the public reads, namely fastp trimming at Q25 and MiXCR clone calling, and kept in-frame beta chains. Rows with a matching CDR3 protein are joined into one entry that keeps the most common DNA and genes. TCRdb's processing, not the study's, gives the V and J calls here. The table for this sample lists roughly 80,000 distinct CDR3 sequences; 8.5% to 10% of them were counted only once. Jointly, the top ten make up about 4.8% of the sample.

The sample is drawn from a study of early T cells in non-severe SARS-CoV-2 infection (dated by TCRdb to the early 2020s). For the wider study: TCR sequencing used bulk RNA from unsorted whole blood, so alpha and beta chains could not be paired.

Per the germline V gene (reference sequence), MNHEY is the CDR1 and SMNVEV is the CDR2. Trimming costs V 4 bases and J 7 bases, and their ends lie 11 bases apart. The CDR3 measures 12 amino acids from cysteine to phenylalanine. Here the CDR3 DNA is all that survives: 36 bases in frame from base 1. A case-control design nested within a healthcare worker cohort in London, UK, was used, with weekly nasopharyngeal swab PCR tests and blood sampling performed. Healthcare workers were recruited during the week of the UK lockdown, between 23 and 31 March 2020, and followed weekly for up to about 16 weeks. What the research found in general, with its limitations: VDJdb matching was skewed toward anti-spike CD8 responses and likely underestimated virus-specific expansions, missing private and CD4 specificities.

The chain uses TRBV27 and TRBJ2-7; the D gene cannot be named for sure. Sequencing input: whole blood. The clonotype comes from an adult who was a healthcare worker with PCR-confirmed SARS-CoV-2 infection or an uninfected control (not recorded which). The CDR3 here reads CASSSRLGEQYF. The bases read TGTGCCAGCAGTTCCCGACTCGGTGAGCAGTACTTC.